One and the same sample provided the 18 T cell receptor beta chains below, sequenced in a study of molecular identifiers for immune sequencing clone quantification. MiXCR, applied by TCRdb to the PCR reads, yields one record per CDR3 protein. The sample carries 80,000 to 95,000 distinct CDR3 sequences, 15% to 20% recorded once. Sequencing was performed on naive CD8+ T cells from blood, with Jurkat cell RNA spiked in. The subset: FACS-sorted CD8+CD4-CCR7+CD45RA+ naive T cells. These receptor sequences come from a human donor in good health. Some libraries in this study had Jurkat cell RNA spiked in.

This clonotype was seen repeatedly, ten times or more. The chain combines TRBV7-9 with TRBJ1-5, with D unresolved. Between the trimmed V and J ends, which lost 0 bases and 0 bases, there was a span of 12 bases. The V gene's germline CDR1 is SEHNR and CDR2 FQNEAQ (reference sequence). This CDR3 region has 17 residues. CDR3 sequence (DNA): TGTGCCAGCAGCTTAGCGGTGGCAGACCATAGCAATCAGCCCCAGCATTTT. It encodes CASSLAVADHSNQPQHF.

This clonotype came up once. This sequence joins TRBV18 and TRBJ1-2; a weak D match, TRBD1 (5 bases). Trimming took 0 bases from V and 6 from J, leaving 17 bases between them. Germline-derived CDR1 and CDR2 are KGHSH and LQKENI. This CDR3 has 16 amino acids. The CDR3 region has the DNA TGTGCCAGCTCACCACCGGGCAGGGCAGAGACGGATGGCTACACCTTC. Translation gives CASSPPGRAETDGYTF. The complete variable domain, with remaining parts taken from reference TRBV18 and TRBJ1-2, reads NAGVMQNPRHLVRRRGQEARLRCSPMKGHSHVYWYRQLPEEGLKFMVYLQKENIIDESGMPKERFSAEFPKEGPSILRIQQVVRGDSAAYFCASSPPGRAETDGYTFGSGTRLTVV.

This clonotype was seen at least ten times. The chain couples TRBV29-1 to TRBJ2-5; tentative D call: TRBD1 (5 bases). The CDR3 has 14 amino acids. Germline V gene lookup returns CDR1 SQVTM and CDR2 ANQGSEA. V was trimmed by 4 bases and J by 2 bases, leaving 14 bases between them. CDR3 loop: CSVVVAGQQETQYF. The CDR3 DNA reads TGCAGCGTTGTAGTCGCAGGGCAACAAGAGACCCAGTACTTC.

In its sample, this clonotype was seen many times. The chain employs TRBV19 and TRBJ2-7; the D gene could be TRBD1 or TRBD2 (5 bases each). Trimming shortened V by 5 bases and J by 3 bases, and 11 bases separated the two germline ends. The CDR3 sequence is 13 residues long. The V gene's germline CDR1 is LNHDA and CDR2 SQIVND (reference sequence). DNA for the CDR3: TGTGCCAGTAGTTCCGGGGCCCGCTACGAGCAGTACTTC. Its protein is CASSSGARYEQYF.

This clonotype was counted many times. The CDR3 DNA is TGCGCCAGCAGCCGAGATACTAGCTTGGGAAATGAGCAGTTCTTC. Amino acids: CASSRDTSLGNEQFF. V is TRBV4-1 and J is TRBJ2-1; D is perhaps TRBD2 (6 bases). The CDR3 has 15 residues. Trimming left V 4 bases short and J 7 bases short, with 17 bases between. Germline V gene sequence: CDR1 MGHRA, CDR2 YSYEKL.

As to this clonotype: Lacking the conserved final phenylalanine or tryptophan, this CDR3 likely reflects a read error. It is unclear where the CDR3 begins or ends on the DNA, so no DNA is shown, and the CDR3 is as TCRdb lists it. This CDR3 is CASSGRQGLRFS. This chain links TRBV5-4 with TRBJ2-1; the DNA was not compared with TRBD1, the D call given in the table. The CDR3 spans 12 residues, counting both ends. Germline V gene lookup returns CDR1 SGHNT and CDR2 YYREEE (reference sequence).

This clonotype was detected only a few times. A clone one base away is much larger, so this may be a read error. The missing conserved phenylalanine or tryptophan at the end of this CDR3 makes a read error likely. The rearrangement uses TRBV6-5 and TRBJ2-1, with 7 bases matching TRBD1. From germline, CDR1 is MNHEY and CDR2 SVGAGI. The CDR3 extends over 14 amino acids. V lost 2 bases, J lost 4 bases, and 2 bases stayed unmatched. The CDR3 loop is CASSYDRDYNEQFS. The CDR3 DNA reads TGTGCCAGCAGTTACGACAGGGATTACAATGAGCAGTTCTCC.

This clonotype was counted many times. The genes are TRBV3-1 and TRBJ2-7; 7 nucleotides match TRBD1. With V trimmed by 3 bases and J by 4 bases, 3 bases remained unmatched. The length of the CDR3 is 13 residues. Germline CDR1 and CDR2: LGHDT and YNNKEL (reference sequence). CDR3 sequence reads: CASSHGQEYEQYF. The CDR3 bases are TGTGCCAGCAGCCACGGACAGGAGTACGAGCAGTACTTC.

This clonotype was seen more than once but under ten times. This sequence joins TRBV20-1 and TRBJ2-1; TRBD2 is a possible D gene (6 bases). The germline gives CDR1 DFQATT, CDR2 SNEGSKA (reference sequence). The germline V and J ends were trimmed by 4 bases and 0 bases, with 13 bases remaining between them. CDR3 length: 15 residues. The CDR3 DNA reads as TGCAGTGCTACAAGGCGGGAAAACTCCTACAATGAGCAGTTCTTC. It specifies CSATRRENSYNEQFF.

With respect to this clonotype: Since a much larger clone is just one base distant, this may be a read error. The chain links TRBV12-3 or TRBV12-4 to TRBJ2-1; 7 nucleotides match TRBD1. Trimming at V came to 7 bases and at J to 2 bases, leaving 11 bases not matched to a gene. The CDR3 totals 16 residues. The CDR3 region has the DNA TGTGCCAGCATTCGCAAGCCGGGACAGCCCTACAATGAGCAGTTCTTC. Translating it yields CASIRKPGQPYNEQFF.

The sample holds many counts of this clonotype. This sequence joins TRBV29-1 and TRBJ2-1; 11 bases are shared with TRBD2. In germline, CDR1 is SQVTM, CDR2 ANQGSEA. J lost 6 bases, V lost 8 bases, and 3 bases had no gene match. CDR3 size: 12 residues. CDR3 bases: TGCAGCATAACTAGCGGGAGCAATGAGCAGTTCTTC. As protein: CSITSGSNEQFF.

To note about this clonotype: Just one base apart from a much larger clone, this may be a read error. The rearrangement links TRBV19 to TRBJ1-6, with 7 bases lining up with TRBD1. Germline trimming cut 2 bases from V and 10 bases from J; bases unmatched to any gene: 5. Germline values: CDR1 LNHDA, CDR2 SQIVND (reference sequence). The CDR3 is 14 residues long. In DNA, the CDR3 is TGTGCCAGTAGTATAAGGGGGCTTGGATCACCCCTCCACTTT. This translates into CASSIRGLGSPLHF.

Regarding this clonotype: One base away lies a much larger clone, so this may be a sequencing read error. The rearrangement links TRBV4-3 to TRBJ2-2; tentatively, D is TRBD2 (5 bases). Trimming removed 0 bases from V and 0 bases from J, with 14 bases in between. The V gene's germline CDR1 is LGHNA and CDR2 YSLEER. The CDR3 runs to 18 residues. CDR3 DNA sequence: TGCGCCAGCAGCCAAGAGTTTAGCGAGGGCCCGAACACCGGGGAGCTGTTTTTT. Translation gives CASSQEFSEGPNTGELFF.

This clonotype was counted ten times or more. This CDR3 reads CASSSEGPSYEQYF. CDR3 bases: TGTGCCAGCAGCTCCGAGGGGCCTAGCTACGAGCAGTACTTC. The rearrangement joins TRBV13 to TRBJ2-7; D could derive from TRBD1 or TRBD2 (5 bases each). The CDR3 is 14 residues long. V gave up 4 bases and J gave up 3 bases, with 13 bases separating them. Germline V gene data show CDR1 as PRHDT and CDR2 as FYEKMQ (reference sequence).

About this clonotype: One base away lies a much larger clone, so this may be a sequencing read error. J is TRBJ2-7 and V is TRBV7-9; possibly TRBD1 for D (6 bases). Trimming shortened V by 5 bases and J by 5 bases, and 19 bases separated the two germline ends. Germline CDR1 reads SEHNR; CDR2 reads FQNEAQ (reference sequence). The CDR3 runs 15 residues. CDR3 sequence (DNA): TGTGCCAGCAGCCGGCAGGACAGATTTCCCGACGAGCAGTACTTC. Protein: CASSRQDRFPDEQYF.

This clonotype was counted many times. Here the CDR3 reads CASSGDGRSADTQYF. In nucleotides, the CDR3 is TGTGCCAGCAGCGGAGACGGGAGGTCCGCAGATACGCAGTATTTT. The chain employs TRBV9 and TRBJ2-3; the match to TRBD2 covers 7 bases. This CDR3 is built from 15 residues. Germline CDR1 reads SGDLS; CDR2 reads YYNGEE. V lost 3 bases and J lost 4; bases outside the gene matches: 8.

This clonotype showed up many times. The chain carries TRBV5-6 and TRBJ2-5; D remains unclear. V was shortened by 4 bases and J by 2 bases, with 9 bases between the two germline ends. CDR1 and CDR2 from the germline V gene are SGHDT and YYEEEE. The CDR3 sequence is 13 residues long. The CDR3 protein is CASSPTLQETQYF. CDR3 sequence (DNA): TGTGCCAGCAGCCCGACCCTACAAGAGACCCAGTACTTC.

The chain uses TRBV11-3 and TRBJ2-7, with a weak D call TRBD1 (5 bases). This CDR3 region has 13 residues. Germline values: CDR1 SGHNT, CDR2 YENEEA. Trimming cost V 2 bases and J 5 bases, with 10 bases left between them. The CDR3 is CASSLNQGNEQYF. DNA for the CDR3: TGTGCCAGCAGCTTAAACCAGGGAAACGAGCAGTACTTC.